This T cell receptor beta chain was documented in a study of blood T cell repertoires in COVID-19. Study-level information: Sites across the United States, Italy and Spain contributed samples from acute and convalescent COVID-19. T cells, B-cell-depleted T cells, or PBMCs supplied cDNA or gDNA.

In the original workflow: Counts of nucleated cells, estimated from reference gene primer amplification, were obtained. Clones were read by immunoSEQ multiplex PCR, and TCRdb kept only the in-frame ones, dropping some. V, J and clone size were drawn from that table, and D and trimming were deduced from the DNA. The sample has around 180,000 clones, approximately 90% seen once. The table lists this clone with a few counts. This receptor was identified in a woman aged 30 to 39 with acute or convalescent COVID-19. Sequencing used peripheral blood.

DNA of the CDR3: TGTGCCAGCAACAGACAGCCGAACACCGGGGAGCTGTTTTTT. Its protein is CASNRQPNTGELFF. The chain links TRBV27 to TRBJ2-2; TRBD1 might be the D (5 bases). V gave up 7 bases and J gave up 0 bases, with 9 bases separating them. CDR3 length: 14 amino acids. Germline-derived CDR1 and CDR2 are MNHEY and SMNVEV (reference sequence).